The table lists the clone carrying this TCR beta chain with a few counts. The data were obtained in a study of blood T cell repertoires in COVID-19. Participants were aged about 18 to 100 years from around 26 US areas. Each participant's cohort was designated according to participant-reported clinical history. Germline assignment: CDR1 SGHTA and CDR2 FQGTGA. The junction had 10 bases not matched to a gene; V was cut back by 3 bases and J by 5 bases. The CDR3 has 17 residues. Generated by immunoSEQ multiplex PCR, the TCRdb table keeps only in-frame clones and is missing some. The sample shows a few hundred thousand clones, 83% of them seen only once.

The specimen sequenced was PBMCs or T cells enriched from blood (not recorded which). The chain links TRBV7-3 to TRBJ2-1; 10 nucleotides agree with TRBD2. This clonotype was obtained from a woman in her 50s who had recovered from COVID-19. CDR3 protein: CASSLLPASGRNNEQFF. The CDR3 region has the DNA TGTGCCAGCAGCTTGCTTCCGGCTAGCGGGAGAAACAATGAGCAGTTCTTC.